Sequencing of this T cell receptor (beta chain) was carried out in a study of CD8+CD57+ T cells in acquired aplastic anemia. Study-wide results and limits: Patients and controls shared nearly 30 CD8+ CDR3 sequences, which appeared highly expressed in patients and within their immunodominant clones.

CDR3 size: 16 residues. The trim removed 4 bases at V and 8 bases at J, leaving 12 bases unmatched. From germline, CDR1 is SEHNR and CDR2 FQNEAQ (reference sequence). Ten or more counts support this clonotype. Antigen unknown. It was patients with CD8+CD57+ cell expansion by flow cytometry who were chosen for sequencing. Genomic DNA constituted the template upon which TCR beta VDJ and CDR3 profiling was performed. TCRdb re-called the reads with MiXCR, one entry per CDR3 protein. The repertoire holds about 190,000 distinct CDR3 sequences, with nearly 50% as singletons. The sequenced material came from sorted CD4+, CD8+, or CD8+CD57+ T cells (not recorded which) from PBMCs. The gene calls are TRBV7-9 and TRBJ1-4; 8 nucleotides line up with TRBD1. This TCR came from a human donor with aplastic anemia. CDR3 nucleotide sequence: TGTGCCAGCAGCTCCCCTGTTCAGGGGGCGAGGGAAAAACTGTTTTTT. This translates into CASSSPVQGAREKLFF.